Sequencing of this TCR beta chain was carried out in a study of T cell repertoires in cytomegalovirus infection. About the research overall: Both a matching HLA type and CMV infection were indicated by public TCR beta signatures.

TCRdb passed the reads through MiXCR, listing each CDR3 protein once. The sample lists more than 400,000 distinct CDR3 sequences, approximately 26% occurring once. General observations from the study: HLA-C-restricted TCR beta clonotypes specific for CMV led the ex vivo response.

With regard to this clonotype: Its antigen remains unidentified.

The germline CDR1 and CDR2 sequences are MNHEY and SMNVEV (reference sequence). Trimming pared 8 bases from V and 7 bases from J, leaving 15 bases between. CDR3 length equals 12 residues. Specimen: PBMCs. This receptor was taken from a human donor in good health (CMV status not recorded). Some clones in this sample may be carry-over from other donors' samples. The chain has TRBV27 and TRBJ2-7; D tentatively fits TRBD1 or TRBD2 (5 bases each). CDR3 bases: TGTGCCAGCCGGGGCCCTTTTGGGGAGCAGTACTTC. Amino acid sequence: CASRGPFGEQYF.